The present entry profiles one TCR beta chain with its context. This clonotype was seen a few times. Its antigen is still unknown. No much larger clonotype is one base removed from it; base qualities were not supplied. Library generation was performed with PCR. The reads were generated on an Illumina HiSeq 2500. TCR libraries were prepared with molecular barcoding, using unique molecular identifiers to normalize TCRbeta repertoire quantification. Through fastp at Q25 and MiXCR, TCRdb rebuilt clones from the public reads, retaining in-frame beta chains. Rows matching on CDR3 protein sequence are summarized as one entry with the most common DNA and genes. This sample has 500,000 to 600,000 distinct CDR3 sequences in its table, and roughly 33% of those were observed once. Jointly, the top ten make up around 2.4% of the sample. This specimen belongs to a study of T-cell reconstitution after alpha-beta-depleted transplantation in children listed by TCRdb under 2016. Describing the broader study: T-cell immune reconstitution after TCRalphabeta/CD19-depleted allogeneic hematopoietic cell transplantation in children was quantitatively tracked in the study by means of TCR repertoire profiling.

CDR1 and CDR2, per the germline V gene (reference sequence), are LNHNV and YYDKDF. CDR3 length: 14 amino acids, cysteine to phenylalanine. Only the CDR3 part of the read is kept: 42 bases, read in frame from the first base. At the junction V is shortened by 0 bases and J by 4 bases, with 9 bases in between. Sample: PBMCs from the stem cell graft donor, taken from the stem cell graft. Here the chain combines TRBV15 and TRBJ2-5; the D call could be TRBD1 or TRBD2, with each sharing 5 bases. The source of this sequence is a human donor who donated a stem cell graft to a child with aplastic anemia. CDR3 sequence: CATSRDLRGETQYF. The DNA sequence is TGTGCCACCAGCAGAGATCTGAGGGGAGAGACCCAGTACTTC. With the rest looked up from the reference TRBV15 and TRBJ2-5 genes rather than sequenced, the full variable domain is DAMVIQNPRYQVTQFGKPVTLSCSQTLNHNVMYWYQQKSSQAPKLLFHYYDKDFNNEADTPDNFQSRRPNTSFCFLDIRSPGLGDTAMYLCATSRDLRGETQYFGPGTRLLVL.